These 30 T cell receptor beta chains originate from one sample sequenced in a study of early T cells in non-severe SARS-CoV-2 infection. TCRdb recomputed calls from the 5' RACE reads with MiXCR, one row per CDR3 protein. Altogether tens of thousands of distinct CDR3 sequences are present, approximately 5.1% being singletons, with the ten largest covering under 7%. Sequenced sample: whole blood. These receptors were taken from an adult who was a healthcare worker with PCR-confirmed SARS-CoV-2 infection or an uninfected control (not recorded which).

This clonotype has a count of ten or more. The chain combines TRBV28 with TRBJ2-1, with 10 bases identical to TRBD1. Trimming removed 6 bases from V and 2 bases from J; junction bases left unmatched: 1. The CDR3 consists of 14 residues. Germline V lookup: CDR1 MDHEN, CDR2 SYDVKM. This CDR3 is CASRTGGPYNEQFF. Here the CDR3 DNA reads TGTGCCAGCAGGACAGGGGGCCCCTACAATGAGCAGTTCTTC. Variable domain in full (rest from reference TRBV28 and TRBJ2-1): DVKVTQSSRYLVKRTGEKVFLECVQDMDHENMFWYRQDPGLGLRLIYFSYDVKMKEKGDIPEGYSVSREKKERFSLILESASTNQTSMYLCASRTGGPYNEQFFGPGTRLTVL.

The V call is TRBV2, the J call TRBJ2-7, with 13 bases aligning to TRBD2. The CDR3 is made up of 14 amino acids. Looked up from germline, CDR1 is SNHLY and CDR2 is FYNNEI. V trimming: 4 bases; J trimming: 5 bases; junction bases outside the gene matches: 2. CDR3 amino acids: CASSGTSGRDEQYF. The CDR3 bases are TGTGCCAGCAGTGGGACTAGCGGGAGAGACGAGCAGTACTTC.

At least ten counts were recorded for this clonotype. This chain links TRBV5-1 with TRBJ2-7; 11 bases agree with TRBD2. The CDR3 consists of 15 residues. V lost 4 bases and J lost 6; bases outside the gene matches: 9. Germline V gives CDR1 SGHRS, CDR2 YFSETQ. The CDR3, as DNA: TGCGCCAGCAGCATCGGGACTAGCGGTTTGTTCGAGCAGTACTTC. Amino acid sequence: CASSIGTSGLFEQYF.

This clonotype was counted ten times or more. The V and J genes are TRBV2 and TRBJ1-2, with D possibly TRBD1 on 6 matching bases. This CDR3 is 14 amino acids long. Trimming took 2 bases from V and 6 from J, leaving 13 bases between them. CDR1 and CDR2 (germline): SNHLY, FYNNEI. The CDR3 DNA follows: TGTGCCAGCAGTGAAAGGGGCAGGGGCGATGGCTACACCTTC. Its translation: CASSERGRGDGYTF.

The genes are TRBV28 and TRBJ2-6; no clear D gene. The CDR3 runs to 16 residues. From germline, CDR1 is MDHEN and CDR2 SYDVKM. Deletions cut 4 bases from V and 1 base from J, with 11 bases between. The CDR3 nucleotides read TGTGCCAGCAGTTCCCCAGGAATTTCTGGGGCCAACGTCCTGACTTTC. Translation gives CASSSPGISGANVLTF.

Many counts were recorded for this clonotype. This sequence joins TRBV7-8 and TRBJ2-3, with a tentative D call TRBD2 (5 bases). Germline V gene lookup returns CDR1 SGHVS and CDR2 FQNEAQ. V gave up 5 bases and J gave up 1 base, with 16 bases separating them. The CDR3 runs to 16 residues. CDR3 nucleotides: TGTGCCAGCAGCCCCCAAGCGGTGGTTCGCACAGATACGCAGTATTTT. Amino acids: CASSPQAVVRTDTQYF.

This clonotype appeared a few times. V and J are TRBV4-1 and TRBJ2-3, with D possibly being TRBD2 (6 bases). V shed 1 base and J shed 2 bases, with 19 bases lying between them. CDR1 MGHRA and CDR2 YSYEKL come from the germline V gene. The CDR3 length is 18 residues. CDR3 nucleotides: TGCGCCAGCAGCCAAGGCGGGGCGGGGAGACTAACCACAGATACGCAGTATTTT. This encodes CASSQGGAGRLTTDTQYF.

A single count supports this clonotype. A junction boundary mismatches the germline segment, possibly from a read error. This chain connects TRBV3-1 to TRBJ2-7; D remains ambiguous. Germline V gene lookup returns CDR1 LGHDT and CDR2 YNNKEL (reference sequence). This CDR3 is built from 14 residues. As DNA, the CDR3 is TGTGACAGCAGCCAAGATGCCGCGTCGGGCGAGCAGTACTTC. Its protein product is CDSSQDAASGEQYF.

This chain joins TRBV11-2 and TRBJ2-7; the match to TRBD1 covers 8 bases. The CDR3 length is 19 residues. Germline V lookup: CDR1 SGHAT, CDR2 FQNNGV. The J segment lost 1 base and the V segment lost 6 bases, leaving 20 bases of the junction unmatched. The CDR3: CASRSYRDRPPYQSYEQYF. As DNA, the CDR3 is TGTGCCAGCAGATCTTACCGGGACAGGCCTCCGTATCAATCCTACGAGCAGTACTTC.

This clonotype was counted many times. This rearrangement joins TRBV3-1 to TRBJ2-4; 8 nucleotides agree with TRBD2. The CDR3 loop spans 15 amino acids. CDR1 is LGHDT, CDR2 YNNKEL, per germline (reference sequence). V was clipped by 4 bases and J by 6 bases; unmatched bases: 8. CDR3 sequence: CASSLSGGSGNIQYF. Here the CDR3 DNA reads TGTGCCAGCAGCCTCAGCGGGGGCTCGGGAAACATTCAGTACTTC. The entire variable domain, with the rest obtained from reference TRBV3-1 and TRBJ2-4, is as follows: DTAVSQTPKYLVTQMGNDKSIKCEQNLGHDTMYWYKQDSKKFLKIMFSYNNKELIINETVPNRFSPKSPDKAHLNLHINSLELGDSAVYFCASSLSGGSGNIQYFGAGTRLSVL.

This clonotype was counted many times. The gene calls are TRBV18 and TRBJ1-3; the D is unclear. The CDR3 runs to 14 residues. Germline loops: CDR1 KGHSH, CDR2 LQKENI. Trimming cost V 2 bases and J 3 bases, with 8 bases left between them. The CDR3 reads CASSPVHRGNTIYF. DNA of the CDR3: TGTGCCAGCTCACCAGTCCACCGTGGAAACACCATATATTTT.

At least ten counts were recorded for this clonotype. This rearrangement joins TRBV6-5 to TRBJ2-5, with unresolved D. Trimming took off 0 bases at V and 7 bases at J, with 15 bases between the two ends. The CDR3 sequence is 15 residues long. CDR1 and CDR2 from the germline V gene are MNHEY and SVGAGI. The CDR3 DNA reads TGTGCCAGCAGTTACTCGCCAGCCCAGGTTGCGACCCAGTACTTC. Protein: CASSYSPAQVATQYF.

A word on this clonotype: One end of the junction is discordant with germline, which a read error may explain. The J gene is TRBJ1-5, the V gene TRBV24-1, with 7 bases aligning to TRBD1. Germline V CDR1 and CDR2: KGHDR, SFDVKD. CDR3 length: 13 residues. CDR3 DNA sequence: TGTGTCACCAGTGAGGGGACAGTTCAGCCCCAGCATTTT. Residues: CVTSEGTVQPQHF.

This clonotype was recorded at least ten times. This chain connects TRBV14 to TRBJ1-2; tentative D call: TRBD1 (6 bases). Germline CDR1 is SGHDN and CDR2 is FVKESK. V was shortened by 7 bases and J by 4 bases, with 28 bases between the two germline ends. The CDR3 spans 18 residues. The CDR3 sequence is CASTRMDGQQRILYGYTF. The DNA for the CDR3 is TGTGCCAGCACACGGATGGACGGACAGCAACGTATCCTCTATGGCTACACCTTC.

This clonotype was recorded a few times. The rearrangement joins TRBV19 to TRBJ1-2, with D uncertain. The germline gives CDR1 LNHDA, CDR2 SQIVND (reference sequence). The CDR3 contains 12 residues. V was clipped by 5 bases and J by 6 bases, with 10 bases between them. The CDR3 DNA reads as TGTGCCAGTAGTTTTGGTTTGGATGGCTACACCTTC. Translating it yields CASSFGLDGYTF.

In this sample, this clonotype turned up many times. The chain has TRBV11-1 and TRBJ1-1; D is unresolved. Deletions cut 3 bases from V and 7 bases from J, with 12 bases between. The CDR3 spans 13 residues. Germline V CDR1 and CDR2: SGHAT, FQDESV (reference sequence). DNA for the CDR3: TGTGCCAGCAGCTTCCTCGCTAGTGTTGAAGCTTTCTTT. It yields the protein CASSFLASVEAFF.

This clonotype was seen many times. The V gene is TRBV7-9, the J gene TRBJ2-6, with 8 bases fitting TRBD1. J gave up 5 bases and V 5 bases, and 11 bases lay outside the gene matches. Germline-derived CDR1 and CDR2 are SEHNR and FQNEAQ (reference sequence). The CDR3 totals 17 residues. CDR3 sequence (DNA): TGTGCCAGCAGCCCCCGGACAGGGAGGACCTGGGCCAACGTCCTGACTTTC. Its translation: CASSPRTGRTWANVLTF.

In its sample, this clonotype was seen many times. The chain employs TRBV29-1 and TRBJ2-1; D could derive from TRBD1 or TRBD2 (5 bases each). This CDR3 is built from 13 residues. Germline assignment: CDR1 SQVTM and CDR2 ANQGSEA. V was shortened by 3 bases and J by 0 bases, with 6 bases between the two germline ends. The CDR3 sequence: CSVDGGSYNEQFF. The CDR3 DNA follows: TGCAGCGTTGATGGGGGCTCCTACAATGAGCAGTTCTTC.

This clonotype was counted a few times. The chain uses TRBV28 and TRBJ1-2, with D unresolved. V was pared by 2 bases and J by 3 bases, with 7 bases between. This CDR3 is built from 13 residues. CDR1 MDHEN and CDR2 SYDVKM come from the germline V gene. CDR3 nucleotide sequence: TGTGCCAGCAGTTTAAGCCAGGACTATGGCTACACCTTC. Translated, it gives CASSLSQDYGYTF.

This chain joins TRBV20-1 and TRBJ1-5; D is unclear. CDR3 length: 10 residues. Germline V CDR1 and CDR2: DFQATT, SNEGSKA (reference sequence). Trimming shortened V by 7 bases and J by 6 bases, and 7 bases separated the two germline ends. This CDR3 reads CSVAGQPQHF. CDR3 sequence (DNA): TGCAGTGTGGCGGGTCAGCCCCAGCATTTT.

This chain connects TRBV28 to TRBJ2-1, with 11 bases fitting TRBD2. Germline V lookup: CDR1 MDHEN, CDR2 SYDVKM. V lost 3 bases to trimming and J lost 11 bases; unmatched junction nucleotides: 18. This CDR3 is built from 18 residues. The CDR3 spells CASSFEIAGGHKPLKQFF. CDR3 in DNA: TGTGCCAGCAGTTTTGAGATAGCGGGAGGGCATAAACCTCTCAAGCAGTTCTTC.

The table lists this clonotype with many counts. V and J are TRBV11-2 and TRBJ2-1, with 12 positions matching TRBD2. Germline V gene sequence: CDR1 SGHAT, CDR2 FQNNGV. With 5 bases clipped from V and 9 bases from J, the junction kept 5 bases outside the gene matches. The CDR3 sequence is 14 residues long. In nucleotides, the CDR3 is TGTGCCAGCAGCCCCAGACTAGCGGGGGTTGAGCAGTTCTTC. Translated, it gives CASSPRLAGVEQFF.

Comments on this clonotype: A junction end diverges from the germline sequence, so it may reflect a read error. The chain couples TRBV18 to TRBJ1-1, with 8 bases lining up with TRBD1. Looked up from germline, CDR1 is KGHSH and CDR2 is LQKENI. The CDR3 extends over 15 amino acids. CDR3 sequence: CASSPPRQGNAEAFF. The CDR3 nucleotides read TGTGCCAGCTCACCACCGAGACAGGGGAACGCTGAAGCTTTCTTT.

This clonotype is medium-sized by share. The chain couples TRBV6-4 to TRBJ2-3; 12 bases fit TRBD2. V gave up 0 bases and J gave up 11 bases; unmatched junction bases: 0. This CDR3 spans 13 amino acids. Germline V gives CDR1 MRHNA, CDR2 SNTAGT. CDR3 amino acids: CASSDSTSGRQYF. CDR3 in DNA: TGTGCCAGCAGTGACTCGACTAGCGGGAGGCAGTATTTT.

Only a few counts were recorded for this clonotype. The chain joins TRBV12-5 to TRBJ2-1, with 10 bases that match TRBD2. The CDR3 has 15 residues. The junction had 5 bases not matched to a gene; V was cut back by 4 bases and J by 5 bases. CDR1 is LGHNT, CDR2 FRNRAP, per germline. CDR3 protein: CASGYGTSADNEQFF. Written as DNA, the CDR3 is TGTGCTAGTGGTTATGGGACTAGCGCCGACAATGAGCAGTTCTTC.

This clonotype was counted many times. The chain joins TRBV7-3 to TRBJ2-1; the match to TRBD2 covers 15 bases. The CDR3 extends over 17 amino acids. V was pared by 5 bases and J by 7 bases, with 9 bases of the junction left unmatched. Germline V gene data show CDR1 as SGHTA and CDR2 as FQGTGA. The CDR3 loop is CASSTPGLAGGGNEQFF. As DNA, the CDR3 is TGTGCCAGCAGCACACCGGGACTAGCGGGAGGAGGGAATGAGCAGTTCTTC. The full variable domain, in which reference TRBV7-3 and TRBJ2-1 provide the parts outside the CDR3, is GAGVSQTPSNKVTEKGKYVELRCDPISGHTALYWYRQSLGQGPEFLIYFQGTGAADDSGLPNDRFFAVRPEGSVSTLKIQRTERGDSAVYLCASSTPGLAGGGNEQFFGPGTRLTVL.

This clonotype occurred a few times. This chain connects TRBV30 to TRBJ1-1; D gene unclear. From germline, CDR1 is GTSNPN and CDR2 SVGIG (reference sequence). Trimming cost V 0 bases and J 4 bases, with 9 bases left between them. The CDR3 contains 13 residues. CDR3 in amino acids: CAWSVLIGTEAFF. Written as DNA, the CDR3 is TGTGCCTGGAGTGTACTTATAGGCACTGAAGCTTTCTTT.

This clonotype came up a few times. The chain has TRBV3-1 and TRBJ2-7; 8 nucleotides agree with TRBD2. Germline-derived CDR1 and CDR2 are LGHDT and YNNKEL (reference sequence). The CDR3 runs to 15 residues. Trimming took 2 bases from V and 2 from J; bases not matched to a gene: 5. DNA for the CDR3: TGTGCCAGCAGCCAAAGGGCGGGGGGCACCTACGAGCAGTACTTC. Protein product: CASSQRAGGTYEQYF.

At least ten counts were recorded for this clonotype. The gene calls are TRBV11-2 and TRBJ1-2; 8 positions agree with TRBD1. Unmatched junction bases numbered 24, after V lost 5 bases and J lost 7 bases. This CDR3 spans 19 amino acids. Germline assignment: CDR1 SGHAT and CDR2 FQNNGV. The CDR3 DNA is TGTGCCAGCAGCACCCTGGGAAGGACAGGGCGAACAGGAAAGAGTGGCTACACCTTC. This gives the protein CASSTLGRTGRTGKSGYTF.

This chain joins TRBV20-1 and TRBJ2-5; weak D call: TRBD2 (5 bases). Trimming took 2 bases from V and 4 from J, leaving 17 bases between them. The length of the CDR3 is 15 residues. CDR1 and CDR2 (germline): DFQATT, SNEGSKA (reference sequence). The CDR3 reads CSARSRRAAGETQYF. The CDR3 nucleotides are TGCAGTGCTAGAAGCCGCAGAGCGGCGGGAGAGACCCAGTACTTC.